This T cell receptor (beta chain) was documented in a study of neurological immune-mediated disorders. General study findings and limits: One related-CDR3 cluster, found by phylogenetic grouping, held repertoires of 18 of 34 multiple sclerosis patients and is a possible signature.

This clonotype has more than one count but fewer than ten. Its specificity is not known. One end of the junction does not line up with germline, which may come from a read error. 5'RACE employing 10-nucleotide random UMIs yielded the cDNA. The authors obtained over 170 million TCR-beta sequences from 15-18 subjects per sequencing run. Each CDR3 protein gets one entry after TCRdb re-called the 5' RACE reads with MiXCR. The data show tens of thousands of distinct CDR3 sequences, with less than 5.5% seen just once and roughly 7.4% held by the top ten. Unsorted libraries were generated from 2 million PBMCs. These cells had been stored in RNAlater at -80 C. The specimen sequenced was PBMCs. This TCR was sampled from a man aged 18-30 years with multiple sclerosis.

The CDR3 bases are TGTGCCAGCAGCACGACCGGAGGGGTGGTGCAGCCCCAGAATTTT. Protein: CASSTTGGVVQPQNF. The J gene is TRBJ1-5, the V gene TRBV5-5, with a tentative D call TRBD1 (5 bases). Germline V gene sequence: CDR1 SGHKS, CDR2 YYEKEE (reference sequence). CDR3 length: 15 amino acids.